The present TCR beta chain was sequenced within a study of T cell changes during pregnancy in multiple sclerosis. J lost 0 bases, V lost 7 bases, and 12 bases had no gene match. This CDR3 spans 16 amino acids. Germline CDR1 reads SEHNR; CDR2 reads FQNEAQ (reference sequence). Sequencing used immunoSEQ multiplex PCR; TCRdb keeps in-frame clones, though not all of them. This table has about 28,000 clones, about 93% appearing once. This TCR came from a female donor with multiple sclerosis, enrolled in a pregnancy study. Sequenced material: CD4+ T cells from peripheral blood mononuclear cells, taken after pregnancy. The V gene is TRBV7-9, the J gene TRBJ2-7, with 7 bases fitting TRBD2. The CDR3 is CASNPWGGRLSYEQYF. CDR3 coding DNA: TGTGCCAGCAACCCTTGGGGGGGTCGGCTCTCCTACGAGCAGTACTTC.